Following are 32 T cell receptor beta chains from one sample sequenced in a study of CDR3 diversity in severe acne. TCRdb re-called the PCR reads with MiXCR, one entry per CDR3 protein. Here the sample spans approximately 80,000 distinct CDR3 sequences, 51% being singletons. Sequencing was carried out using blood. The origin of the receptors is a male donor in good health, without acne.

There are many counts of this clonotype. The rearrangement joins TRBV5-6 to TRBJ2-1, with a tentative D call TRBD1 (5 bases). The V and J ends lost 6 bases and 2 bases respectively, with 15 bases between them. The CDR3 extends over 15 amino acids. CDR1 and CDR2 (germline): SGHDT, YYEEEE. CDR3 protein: CASTPPGNPYNEQFF. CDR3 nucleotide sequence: TGTGCCAGCACCCCCCCAGGGAATCCCTACAATGAGCAGTTCTTC.

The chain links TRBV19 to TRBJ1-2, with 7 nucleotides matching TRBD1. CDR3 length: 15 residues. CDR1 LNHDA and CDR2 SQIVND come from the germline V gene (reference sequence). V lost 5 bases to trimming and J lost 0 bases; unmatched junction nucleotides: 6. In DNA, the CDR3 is TGTGCCAGTAGTCTACAGGGGCAGTCTAACTATGGCTACACCTTC. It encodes CASSLQGQSNYGYTF.

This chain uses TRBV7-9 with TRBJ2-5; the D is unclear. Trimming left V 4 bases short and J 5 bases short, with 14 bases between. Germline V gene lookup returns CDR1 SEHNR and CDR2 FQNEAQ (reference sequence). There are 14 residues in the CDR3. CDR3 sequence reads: CASSSVPGRETQYF. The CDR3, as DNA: TGTGCCAGCAGCTCTGTCCCGGGCCGGGAGACCCAGTACTTC. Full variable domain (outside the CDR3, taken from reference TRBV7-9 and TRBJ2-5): DTGVSQNPRHKITKRGQNVTFRCDPISEHNRLYWYRQTLGQGPEFLTYFQNEAQLEKSRLLSDRFSAERPKGSFSTLEIQRTEQGDSAMYLCASSSVPGRETQYFGPGTRLLVL.

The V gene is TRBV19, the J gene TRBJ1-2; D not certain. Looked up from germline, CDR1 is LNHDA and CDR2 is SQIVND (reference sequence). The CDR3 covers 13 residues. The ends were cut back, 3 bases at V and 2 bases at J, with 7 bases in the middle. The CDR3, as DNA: TGTGCCAGTAGTATCCGGGAGAACTATGGCTACACCTTC. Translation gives CASSIRENYGYTF.

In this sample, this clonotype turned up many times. The DNA of the CDR3 is TGTGCCAGCTCACCACCGGCTAGCGGGAGAGGAGATACGCAGTATTTT. Translation gives CASSPPASGRGDTQYF. The chain combines TRBV18 with TRBJ2-3; 10 bases are shared with TRBD2. The length of the CDR3 is 16 residues. Looked up from germline, CDR1 is KGHSH and CDR2 is LQKENI. V lost 0 bases, J lost 5 bases, and 5 bases stayed unmatched.

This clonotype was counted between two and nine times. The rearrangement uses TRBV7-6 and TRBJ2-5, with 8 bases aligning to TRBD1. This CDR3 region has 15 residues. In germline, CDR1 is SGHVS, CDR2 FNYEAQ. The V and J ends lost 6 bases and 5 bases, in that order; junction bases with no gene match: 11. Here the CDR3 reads CASRRTGTPAETQYF. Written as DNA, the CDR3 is TGTGCCAGCAGACGGACAGGGACGCCGGCGGAGACCCAGTACTTC.

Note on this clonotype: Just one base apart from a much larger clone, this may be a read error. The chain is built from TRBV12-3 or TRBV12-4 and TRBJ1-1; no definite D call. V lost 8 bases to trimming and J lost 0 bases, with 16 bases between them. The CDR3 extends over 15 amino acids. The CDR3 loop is CASVGNWNMNTEAFF. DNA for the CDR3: TGTGCCAGCGTGGGAAATTGGAACATGAACACTGAAGCTTTCTTT.

CDR3 bases: TGCAGTGAATTGGAGGGACGGGCTGAAGCTTTCTTT. It encodes CSELEGRAEAFF. The chain joins TRBV20-1 to TRBJ1-1, with D possibly being TRBD1 (5 bases). Germline CDR1 and CDR2: DFQATT and SNEGSKA (reference sequence). Between the trimmed V and J ends, which lost 7 bases and 6 bases, there was a span of 15 bases. This CDR3 is 12 amino acids long.

CDR3 in amino acids: CASSSDRAYNEQFF. CDR3 sequence (DNA): TGTGCCAGCAGCTCGGACAGGGCCTACAATGAGCAGTTCTTC. The chain recombines TRBV11-3 with TRBJ2-1; 8 bases align to TRBD1. J gave up 2 bases and V 4 bases, and 1 base lay outside the gene matches. Germline V gene lookup returns CDR1 SGHNT and CDR2 YENEEA. This CDR3 has 14 residues.

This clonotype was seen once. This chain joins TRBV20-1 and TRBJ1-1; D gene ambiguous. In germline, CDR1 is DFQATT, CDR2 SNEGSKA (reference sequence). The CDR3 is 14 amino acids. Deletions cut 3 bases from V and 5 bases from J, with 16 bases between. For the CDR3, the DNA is TGCAGTGCTAGTGGTTTGAATATCAAAACTGAAGCTTTCTTT. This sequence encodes CSASGLNIKTEAFF.

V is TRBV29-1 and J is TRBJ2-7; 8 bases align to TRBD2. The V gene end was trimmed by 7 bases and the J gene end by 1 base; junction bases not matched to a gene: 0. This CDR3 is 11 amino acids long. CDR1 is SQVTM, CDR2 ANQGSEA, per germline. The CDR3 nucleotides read TGCAGCGGCGGGAGGTCCTACGAGCAGTACTTC. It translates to CSGGRSYEQYF.

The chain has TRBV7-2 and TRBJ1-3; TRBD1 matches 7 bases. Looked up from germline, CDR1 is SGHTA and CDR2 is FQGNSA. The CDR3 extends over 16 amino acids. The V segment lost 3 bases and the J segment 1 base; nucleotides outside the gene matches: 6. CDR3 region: CASSLNRDSSGNTIYF. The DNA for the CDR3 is TGTGCCAGCAGCTTGAACCGGGACAGTTCTGGAAACACCATATATTTT.

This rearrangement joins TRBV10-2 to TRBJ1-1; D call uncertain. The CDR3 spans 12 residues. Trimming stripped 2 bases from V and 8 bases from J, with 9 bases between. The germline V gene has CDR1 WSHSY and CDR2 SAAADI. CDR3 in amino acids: CASSERESEAFF. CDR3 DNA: TGCGCCAGCAGTGAGCGGGAGTCGGAAGCTTTCTTT.

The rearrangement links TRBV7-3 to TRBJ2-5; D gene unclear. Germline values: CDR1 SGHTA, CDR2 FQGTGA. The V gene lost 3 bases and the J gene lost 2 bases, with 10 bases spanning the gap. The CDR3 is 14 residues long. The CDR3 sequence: CASSLGGPQETQYF. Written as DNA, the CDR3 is TGTGCCAGCAGCTTGGGTGGACCACAAGAGACCCAGTACTTC.

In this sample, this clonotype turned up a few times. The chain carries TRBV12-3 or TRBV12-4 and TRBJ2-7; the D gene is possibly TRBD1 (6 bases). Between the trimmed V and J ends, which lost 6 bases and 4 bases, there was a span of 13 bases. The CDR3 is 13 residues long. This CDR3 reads CASRDAGEYEQYF. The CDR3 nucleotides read TGTGCCAGCAGAGATGCAGGGGAGTACGAGCAGTACTTC.

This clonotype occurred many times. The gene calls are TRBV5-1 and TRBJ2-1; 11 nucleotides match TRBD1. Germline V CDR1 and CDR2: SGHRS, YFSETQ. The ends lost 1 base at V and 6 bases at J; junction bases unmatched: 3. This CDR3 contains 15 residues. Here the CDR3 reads CASSLRTGGTNEQFF. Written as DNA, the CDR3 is TGCGCCAGCAGCTTGAGGACAGGGGGCACCAATGAGCAGTTCTTC.

CDR3 sequence reads: CASSTSGLADDPRSEQYF. CDR3 nucleotides: TGTGCCAGCAGCACTAGCGGACTAGCGGATGATCCACGATCCGAGCAGTACTTC. The chain combines TRBV7-6 with TRBJ2-7, with 10 bases matching TRBD2. The germline gives CDR1 SGHVS, CDR2 FNYEAQ. The CDR3 has 18 amino acids. The J segment lost 6 bases and the V segment lost 5 bases, leaving 19 bases of the junction unmatched.

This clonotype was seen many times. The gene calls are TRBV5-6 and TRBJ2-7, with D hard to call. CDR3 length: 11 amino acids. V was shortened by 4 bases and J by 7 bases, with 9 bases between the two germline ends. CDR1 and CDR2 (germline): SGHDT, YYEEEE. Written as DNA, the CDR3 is TGTGCCAGCAGCCGGCATCCAGAGCAGTACTTC. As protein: CASSRHPEQYF. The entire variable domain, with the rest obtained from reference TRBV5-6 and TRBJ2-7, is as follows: DAGVTQSPTHLIKTRGQQVTLRCSPKSGHDTVSWYQQALGQGPQFIFQYYEEEERQRGNFPDRFSGHQFPNYSSELNVNALLLGDSALYLCASSRHPEQYFGPGTRLTVT.

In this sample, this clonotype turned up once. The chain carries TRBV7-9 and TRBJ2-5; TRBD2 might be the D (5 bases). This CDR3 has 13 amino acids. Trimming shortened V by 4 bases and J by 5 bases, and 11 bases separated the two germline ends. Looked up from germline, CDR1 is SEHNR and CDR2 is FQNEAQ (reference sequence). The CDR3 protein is CASSSGRGETQYF. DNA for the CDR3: TGTGCCAGCAGCTCGGGGAGAGGGGAGACCCAGTACTTC.

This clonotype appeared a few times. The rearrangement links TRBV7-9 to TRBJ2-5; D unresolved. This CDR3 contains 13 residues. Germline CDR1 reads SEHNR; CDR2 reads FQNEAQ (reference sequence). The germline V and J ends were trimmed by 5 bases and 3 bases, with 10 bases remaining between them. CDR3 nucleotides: TGTGCCAGCAGCACAACCCCGAAAGAGACCCAGTACTTC. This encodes CASSTTPKETQYF.

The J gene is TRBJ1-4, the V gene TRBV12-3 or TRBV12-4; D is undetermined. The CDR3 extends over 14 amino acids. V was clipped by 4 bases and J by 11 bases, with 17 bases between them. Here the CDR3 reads CASSSFGFLGKLFF. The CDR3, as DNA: TGTGCCAGCAGTTCATTCGGGTTTCTGGGGAAACTGTTTTTT.

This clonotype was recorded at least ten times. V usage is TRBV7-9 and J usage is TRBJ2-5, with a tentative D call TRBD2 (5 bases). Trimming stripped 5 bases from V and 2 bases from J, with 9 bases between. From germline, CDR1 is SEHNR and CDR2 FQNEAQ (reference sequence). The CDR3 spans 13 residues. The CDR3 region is CASSRERQETQYF. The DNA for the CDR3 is TGTGCCAGCAGCAGAGAGCGGCAAGAGACCCAGTACTTC.

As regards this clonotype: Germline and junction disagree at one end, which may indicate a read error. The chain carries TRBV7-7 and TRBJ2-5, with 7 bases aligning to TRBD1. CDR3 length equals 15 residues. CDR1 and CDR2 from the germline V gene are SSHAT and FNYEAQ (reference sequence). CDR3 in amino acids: CASSFSGTAQETQYF. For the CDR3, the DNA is TGTGCTAGCAGCTTCTCCGGGACAGCTCAAGAGACCCAGTACTTC.

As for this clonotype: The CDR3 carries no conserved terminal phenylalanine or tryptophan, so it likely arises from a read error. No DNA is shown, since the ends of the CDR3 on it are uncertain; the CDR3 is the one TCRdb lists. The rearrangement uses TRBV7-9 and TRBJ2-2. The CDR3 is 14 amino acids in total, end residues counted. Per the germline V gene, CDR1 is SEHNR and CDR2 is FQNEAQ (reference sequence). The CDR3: CASSLAGQHRGAVV.

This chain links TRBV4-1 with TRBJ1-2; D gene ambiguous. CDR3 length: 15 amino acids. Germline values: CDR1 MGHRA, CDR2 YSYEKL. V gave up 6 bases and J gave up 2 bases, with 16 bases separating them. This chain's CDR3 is CASSPRWLGNYGYTF. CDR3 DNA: TGCGCCAGCAGTCCCAGGTGGTTGGGGAACTATGGCTACACCTTC.

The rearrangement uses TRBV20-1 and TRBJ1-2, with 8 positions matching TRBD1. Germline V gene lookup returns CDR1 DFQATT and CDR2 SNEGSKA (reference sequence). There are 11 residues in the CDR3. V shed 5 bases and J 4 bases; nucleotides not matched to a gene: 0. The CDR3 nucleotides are TGCAGTGCTGGACAGGGCTATGGCTACACCTTC. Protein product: CSAGQGYGYTF.

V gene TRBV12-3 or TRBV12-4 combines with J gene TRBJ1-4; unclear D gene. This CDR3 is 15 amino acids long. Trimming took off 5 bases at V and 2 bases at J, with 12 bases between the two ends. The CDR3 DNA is TGTGCCAGCAGTGAACTAGGGTTCACTAATGAAAAACTGTTTTTT. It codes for CASSELGFTNEKLFF.

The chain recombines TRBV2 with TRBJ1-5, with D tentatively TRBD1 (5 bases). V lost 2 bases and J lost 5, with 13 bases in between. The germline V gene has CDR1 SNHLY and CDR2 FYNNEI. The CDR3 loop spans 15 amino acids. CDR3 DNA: TGTGCCAGCAGTGAATTGGGGCCTAGGGATCAGCCCCAGCATTTT. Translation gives CASSELGPRDQPQHF.

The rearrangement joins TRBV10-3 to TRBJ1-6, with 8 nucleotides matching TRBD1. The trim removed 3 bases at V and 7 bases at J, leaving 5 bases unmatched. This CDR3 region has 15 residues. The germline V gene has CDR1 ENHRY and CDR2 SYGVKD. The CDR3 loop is CAISDRGQVNSPLHF. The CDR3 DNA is TGTGCCATCAGTGATAGGGGACAGGTCAATTCACCCCTCCACTTT.

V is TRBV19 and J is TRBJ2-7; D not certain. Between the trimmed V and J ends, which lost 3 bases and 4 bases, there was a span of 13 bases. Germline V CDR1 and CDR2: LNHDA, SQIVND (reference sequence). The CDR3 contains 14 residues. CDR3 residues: CASSIGWATYEQYF. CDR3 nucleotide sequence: TGTGCCAGTAGTATTGGCTGGGCTACATACGAGCAGTACTTC.

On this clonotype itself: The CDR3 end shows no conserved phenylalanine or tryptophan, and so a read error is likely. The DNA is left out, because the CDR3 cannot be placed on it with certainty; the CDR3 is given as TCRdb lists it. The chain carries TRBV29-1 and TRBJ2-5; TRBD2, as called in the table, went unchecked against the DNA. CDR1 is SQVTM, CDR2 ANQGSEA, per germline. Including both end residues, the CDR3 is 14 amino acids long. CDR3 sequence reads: CSVRRGGDGYTFGS.

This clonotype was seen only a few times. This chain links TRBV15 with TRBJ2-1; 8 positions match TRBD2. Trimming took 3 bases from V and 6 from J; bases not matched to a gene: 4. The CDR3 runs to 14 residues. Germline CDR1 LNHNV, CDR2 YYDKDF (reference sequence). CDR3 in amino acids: CATSSYGTSNEQFF. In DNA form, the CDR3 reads TGTGCCACCAGCAGCTACGGGACTAGCAATGAGCAGTTCTTC.